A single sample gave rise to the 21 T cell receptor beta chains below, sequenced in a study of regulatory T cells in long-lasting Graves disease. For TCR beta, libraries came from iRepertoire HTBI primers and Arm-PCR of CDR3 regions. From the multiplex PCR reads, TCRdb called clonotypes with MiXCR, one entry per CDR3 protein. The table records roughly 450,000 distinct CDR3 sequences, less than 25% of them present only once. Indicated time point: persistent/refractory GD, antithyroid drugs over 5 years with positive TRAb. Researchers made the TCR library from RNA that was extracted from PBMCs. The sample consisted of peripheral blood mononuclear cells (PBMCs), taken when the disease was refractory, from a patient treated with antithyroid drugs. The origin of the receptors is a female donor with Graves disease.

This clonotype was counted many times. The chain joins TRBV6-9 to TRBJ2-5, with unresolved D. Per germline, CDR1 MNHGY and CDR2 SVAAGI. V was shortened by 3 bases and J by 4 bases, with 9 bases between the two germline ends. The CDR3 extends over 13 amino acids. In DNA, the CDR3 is TGTGCCAGCAGTTACGGGCCCACAGAGACCCAGTACTTC. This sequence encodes CASSYGPTETQYF.

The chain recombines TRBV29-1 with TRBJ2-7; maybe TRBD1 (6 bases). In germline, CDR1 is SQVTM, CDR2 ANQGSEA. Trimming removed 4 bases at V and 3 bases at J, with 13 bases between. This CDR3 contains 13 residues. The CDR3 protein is CSVGGTTGYEQYF. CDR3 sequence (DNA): TGCAGCGTTGGGGGAACGACAGGCTACGAGCAGTACTTC.

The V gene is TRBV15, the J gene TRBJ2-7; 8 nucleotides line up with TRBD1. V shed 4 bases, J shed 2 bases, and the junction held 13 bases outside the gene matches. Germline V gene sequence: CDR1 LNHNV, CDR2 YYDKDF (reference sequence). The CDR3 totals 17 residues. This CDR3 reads CATSKGQGADRAYEQYF. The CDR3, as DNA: TGTGCCACCAGCAAAGGACAGGGCGCGGATCGTGCCTACGAGCAGTACTTC.

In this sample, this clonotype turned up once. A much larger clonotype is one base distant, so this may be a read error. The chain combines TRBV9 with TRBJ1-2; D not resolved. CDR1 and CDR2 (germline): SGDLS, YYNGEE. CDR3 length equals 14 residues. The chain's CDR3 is CASTLSQSNCGYTF. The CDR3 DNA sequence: TGTGCCAGCACCCTATCCCAATCTAACTGTGGCTACACCTTC.

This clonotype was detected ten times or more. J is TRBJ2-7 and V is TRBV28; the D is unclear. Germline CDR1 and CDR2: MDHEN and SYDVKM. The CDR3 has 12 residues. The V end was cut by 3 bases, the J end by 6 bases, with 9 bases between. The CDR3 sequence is CASSFGETEQYF. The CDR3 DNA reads TGTGCCAGCAGTTTTGGGGAAACCGAGCAGTACTTC.

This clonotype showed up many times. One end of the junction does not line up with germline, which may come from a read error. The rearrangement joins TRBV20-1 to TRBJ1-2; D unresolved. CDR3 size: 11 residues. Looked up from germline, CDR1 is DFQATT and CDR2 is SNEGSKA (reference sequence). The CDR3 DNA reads TGCAGTGCAGAGTCCTCAGAGGGCCTAGGATTC. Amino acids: CSAESSEGLGF.

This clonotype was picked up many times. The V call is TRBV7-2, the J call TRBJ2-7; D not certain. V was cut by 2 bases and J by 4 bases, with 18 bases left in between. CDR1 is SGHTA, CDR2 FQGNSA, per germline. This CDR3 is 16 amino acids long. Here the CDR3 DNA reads TGTGCCAGCAGCTTATTGGGTGGGCAGCGAGCTTACGAGCAGTACTTC. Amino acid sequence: CASSLLGGQRAYEQYF.

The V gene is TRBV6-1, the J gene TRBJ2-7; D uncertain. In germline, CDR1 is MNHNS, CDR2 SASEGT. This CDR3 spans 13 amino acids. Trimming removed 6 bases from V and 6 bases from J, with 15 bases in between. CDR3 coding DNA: TGTGCCAGCAGCCTAATCAGGTTTCTCGAGCAGTACTTC. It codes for CASSLIRFLEQYF.

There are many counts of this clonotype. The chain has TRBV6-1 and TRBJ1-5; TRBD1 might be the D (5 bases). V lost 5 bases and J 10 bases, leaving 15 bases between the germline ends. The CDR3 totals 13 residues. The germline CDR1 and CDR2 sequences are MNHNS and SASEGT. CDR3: CASSPPGGSPQHF. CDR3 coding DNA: TGTGCCAGCAGTCCCCCGGGGGGTAGCCCCCAGCATTTT.

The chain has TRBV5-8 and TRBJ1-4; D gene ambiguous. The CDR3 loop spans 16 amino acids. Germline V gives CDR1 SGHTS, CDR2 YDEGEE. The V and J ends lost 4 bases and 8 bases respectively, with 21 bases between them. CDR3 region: CASSPPRQAPNEKLFF. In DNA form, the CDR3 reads TGTGCCAGCAGCCCGCCGCGACAAGCTCCAAACGAAAAACTGTTTTTT.

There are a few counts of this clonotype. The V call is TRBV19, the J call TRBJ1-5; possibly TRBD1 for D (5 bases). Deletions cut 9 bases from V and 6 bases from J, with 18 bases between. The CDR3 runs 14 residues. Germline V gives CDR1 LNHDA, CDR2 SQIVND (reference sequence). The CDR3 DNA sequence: TGTGCCAGCCGACGACTCTATGGGGGTCAGCCCCAGCATTTT. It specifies CASRRLYGGQPQHF. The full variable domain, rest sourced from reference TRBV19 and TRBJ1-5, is DGGITQSPKYLFRKEGQNVTLSCEQNLNHDAMYWYRQDPGQGLRLIYYSQIVNDFQKGDIAEGYSVSREKKESFPLTVTSAQKNPTAFYLCASRRLYGGQPQHFGDGTRLSIL.

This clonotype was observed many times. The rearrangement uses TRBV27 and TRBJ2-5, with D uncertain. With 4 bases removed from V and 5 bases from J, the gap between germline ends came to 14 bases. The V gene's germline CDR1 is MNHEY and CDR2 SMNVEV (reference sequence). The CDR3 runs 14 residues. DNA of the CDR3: TGTGCCAGCAGTTCGTTTTTTAATGCGGAGACCCAGTACTTC. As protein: CASSSFFNAETQYF.

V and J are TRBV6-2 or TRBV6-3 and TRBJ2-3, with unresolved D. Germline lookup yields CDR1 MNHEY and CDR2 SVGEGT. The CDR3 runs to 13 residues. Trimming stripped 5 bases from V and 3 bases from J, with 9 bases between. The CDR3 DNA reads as TGTGCCAGCAGTGGAGTCTTTACAGATACGCAGTATTTT. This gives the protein CASSGVFTDTQYF.

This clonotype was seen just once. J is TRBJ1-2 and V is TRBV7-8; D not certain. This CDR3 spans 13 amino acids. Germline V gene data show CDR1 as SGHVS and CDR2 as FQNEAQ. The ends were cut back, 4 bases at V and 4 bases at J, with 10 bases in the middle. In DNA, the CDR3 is TGTGCCAGCAGCTCAAGACGGGGCTATGGCTACACCTTC. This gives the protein CASSSRRGYGYTF.

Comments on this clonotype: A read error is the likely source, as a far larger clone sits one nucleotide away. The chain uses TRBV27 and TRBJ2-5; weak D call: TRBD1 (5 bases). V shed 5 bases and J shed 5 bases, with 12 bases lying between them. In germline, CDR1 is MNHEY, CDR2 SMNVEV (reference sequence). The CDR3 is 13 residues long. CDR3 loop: CASSDTGSETQYF. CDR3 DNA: TGTGCCAGCAGTGATACAGGTAGTGAGACCCAGTACTTC.

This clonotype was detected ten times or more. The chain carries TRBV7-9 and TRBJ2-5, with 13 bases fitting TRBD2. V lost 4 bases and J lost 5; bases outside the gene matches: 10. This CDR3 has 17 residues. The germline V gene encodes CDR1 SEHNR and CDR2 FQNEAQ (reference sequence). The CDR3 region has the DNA TGTGCCAGCAGCTCTTCTACTAGCGGGAGGGCTGGTGAGACCCAGTACTTC. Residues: CASSSSTSGRAGETQYF. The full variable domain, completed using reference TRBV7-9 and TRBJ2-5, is DTGVSQNPRHKITKRGQNVTFRCDPISEHNRLYWYRQTLGQGPEFLTYFQNEAQLEKSRLLSDRFSAERPKGSFSTLEIQRTEQGDSAMYLCASSSSTSGRAGETQYFGPGTRLLVL.

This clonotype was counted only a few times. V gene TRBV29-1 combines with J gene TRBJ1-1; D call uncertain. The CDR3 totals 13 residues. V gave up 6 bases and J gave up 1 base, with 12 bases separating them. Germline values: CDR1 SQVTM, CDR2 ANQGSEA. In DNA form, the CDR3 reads TGCAGCGTCTTCCCAGTATCGAACACTGAAGCTTTCTTT. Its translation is CSVFPVSNTEAFF. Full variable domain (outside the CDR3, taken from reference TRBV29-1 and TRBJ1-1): SAVISQKPSRDICQRGTSLTIQCQVDSQVTMMFWYRQQPGQSLTLIATANQGSEATYESGFVIDKFPISRPNLTFSTLTVSNMSPEDSSIYLCSVFPVSNTEAFFGQGTRLTVV.

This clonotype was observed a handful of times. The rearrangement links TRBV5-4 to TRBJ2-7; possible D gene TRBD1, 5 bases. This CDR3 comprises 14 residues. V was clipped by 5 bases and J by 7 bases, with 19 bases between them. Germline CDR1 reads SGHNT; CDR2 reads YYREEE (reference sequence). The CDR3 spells CASRPQGRKREQYF. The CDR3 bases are TGTGCCAGCAGACCTCAGGGAAGGAAGCGAGAGCAGTACTTC.

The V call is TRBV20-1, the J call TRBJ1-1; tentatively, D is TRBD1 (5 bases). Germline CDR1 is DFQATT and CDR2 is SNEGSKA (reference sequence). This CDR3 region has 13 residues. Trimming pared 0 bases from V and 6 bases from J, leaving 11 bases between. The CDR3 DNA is TGCAGTGCTAGAGATCGCGGGACCCCTGAAGCTTTCTTT. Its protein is CSARDRGTPEAFF.

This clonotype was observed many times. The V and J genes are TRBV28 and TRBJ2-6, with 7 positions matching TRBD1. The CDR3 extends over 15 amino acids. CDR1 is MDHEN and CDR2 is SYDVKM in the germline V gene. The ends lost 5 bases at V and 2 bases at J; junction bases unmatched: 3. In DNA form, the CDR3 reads TGTGCCAGCAGTAGCGACAGGGCTGGGGCCAACGTCCTGACTTTC. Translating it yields CASSSDRAGANVLTF.

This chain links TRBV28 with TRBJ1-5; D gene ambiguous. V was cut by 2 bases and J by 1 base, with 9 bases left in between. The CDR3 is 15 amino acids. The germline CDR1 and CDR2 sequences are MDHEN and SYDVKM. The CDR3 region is CASSLAWLSNQPQHF. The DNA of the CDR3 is TGTGCCAGCAGTTTAGCGTGGCTAAGCAATCAGCCCCAGCATTTT.